The clone carrying this T cell receptor beta chain was seen a few times. Its antigen is as yet unknown. This entry comes from a study of T-cell reconstitution after alpha-beta-depleted transplantation in children. Germline loops: CDR1 LGHNA, CDR2 YNFKEQ. The CDR3 length is 16 residues. V was pared by 5 bases and J by 5 bases, with 10 bases of the junction left unmatched. Study-level points and caveats: Surviving recipient T cells and thymic progenitors produced the high day-60 TCRbeta diversity seen in some patients. It was newly produced T cells that mostly accounted for T-cell counts and diversity one year after transplant.

Unique molecular identifiers tagged the TCRbeta library. TCRdb ran MiXCR on the PCR reads and lists one entry per CDR3 protein. The sample includes around 200,000 distinct CDR3 sequences, around a sixth of them seen just once. The receptor was derived from a male patient under 10 years old who had a stem cell transplant for acute lymphoblastic leukemia, so the T cells may come from the graft donor. Sequencing was performed on PBMCs, mostly from graft donor cells, taken 360 days after TCRalphabeta/CD19-depleted stem cell transplant. The gene calls are TRBV4-2 and TRBJ1-5; 9 nucleotides line up with TRBD1. CDR3 nucleotide sequence: TGTGCCAGCAGCGTTCGACAGGGGGGTGGCGATCAGCCCCAGCATTTT. Translating gives CASSVRQGGGDQPQHF.